A single sample gave rise to the 32 T cell receptor beta chains below, sequenced in a study of CD8 T cells in Susac syndrome. Reverse transcription used roughly 0.45 to 1 ug RNA and random hexamers. TCRdb ran MiXCR on the immunoSEQ multiplex PCR reads and lists one entry per CDR3 protein. The sample yields about 300,000 distinct CDR3 sequences, approximately 89% seen once. The sequencing sample was made of CD8+ T cells from PBMCs. Receptors were obtained from a human donor with multiple sclerosis.

The V call is TRBV7-3, the J call TRBJ2-1; 12 nucleotides agree with TRBD2. V lost 0 bases, J lost 3 bases, and 12 bases stayed unmatched. The CDR3 has 20 residues. The germline V gene encodes CDR1 SGHTA and CDR2 FQGTGA. DNA for the CDR3: TGTGCCAGCAGCTTAACGTCGGCACTAGCGGGGGGCCCACTCTACAATGAGCAGTTCTTC. Its translation: CASSLTSALAGGPLYNEQFF.

The V gene is TRBV18, the J gene TRBJ2-1; D remains ambiguous. The CDR3 runs to 17 residues. Trimming took off 6 bases at V and 5 bases at J, with 23 bases between the two ends. Germline V gene sequence: CDR1 KGHSH, CDR2 LQKENI. In nucleotides, the CDR3 is TGTGCCAGCTCCCCCCGTGCCCTTCTAGGTAGAGACAATGAGCAGTTCTTC. Amino acids: CASSPRALLGRDNEQFF.

The chain carries TRBV30 and TRBJ2-7; no firm D call. V was cut by 2 bases and J by 3 bases, with 8 bases left in between. Germline V gives CDR1 GTSNPN, CDR2 SVGIG (reference sequence). The length of the CDR3 is 12 residues. CDR3 in amino acids: CAWSLGDYEQYF. The CDR3 nucleotides read TGTGCCTGGAGTTTAGGTGACTACGAGCAGTACTTC.

The chain uses TRBV10-3 and TRBJ2-7, with D unresolved. Trimming took off 6 bases at V and 2 bases at J, with 5 bases between the two ends. The CDR3 is made up of 11 amino acids. Looked up from germline, CDR1 is ENHRY and CDR2 is SYGVKD. CDR3 amino acids: CAIRETYEQYF. As DNA, the CDR3 is TGTGCCATCAGAGAAACCTACGAGCAGTACTTC.

CDR3: CASGREGTDSYNEQFF. As DNA, the CDR3 is TGTGCCAGCGGACGCGAGGGGACAGACTCCTACAATGAGCAGTTCTTC. This chain connects TRBV27 to TRBJ2-1; 7 nucleotides line up with TRBD1. V was pared by 8 bases and J by 0 bases, with 10 bases of the junction left unmatched. Germline values: CDR1 MNHEY, CDR2 SMNVEV (reference sequence). CDR3 size: 16 residues.

This chain uses TRBV12-3 or TRBV12-4 with TRBJ1-5; D might be TRBD1 (6 bases). V was clipped by 11 bases and J by 4 bases, with 15 bases between them. CDR3 length: 13 amino acids. Here the CDR3 DNA reads TGTGCCGGGTCCCCGACAGGAAATCAGCCCCAGCATTTT. This gives the protein CAGSPTGNQPQHF.

The chain couples TRBV12-3 or TRBV12-4 to TRBJ2-1; a weak D match, TRBD2 (6 bases). There are 12 residues in the CDR3. V was cut by 7 bases and J by 7 bases, with 11 bases left in between. The chain's CDR3 is CASTLEGNEQFF. Written as DNA, the CDR3 is TGTGCCAGCACCTTGGAGGGAAATGAGCAGTTCTTC.

This clonotype was seen only once. The chain is built from TRBV9 and TRBJ2-5; D assignment may be TRBD1 or TRBD2 (6 bases each). Trimming pared 8 bases from V and 4 bases from J, leaving 12 bases between. This CDR3 has 12 amino acids. Germline loops: CDR1 SGDLS, CDR2 YYNGEE. CDR3 amino acids: CASLGGRETQYF. The CDR3 DNA reads TGTGCCAGTCTAGGGGGGCGAGAGACCCAGTACTTC.

The V call is TRBV20-1, the J call TRBJ2-2, with a possible D match to TRBD2 (6 bases). V was cut by 6 bases and J by 7 bases, with 15 bases left in between. CDR1 DFQATT and CDR2 SNEGSKA come from the germline V gene (reference sequence). CDR3 size: 13 residues. The CDR3 region has the DNA TGCAGTGCCCGGGACTCCTCGGGCGGGGAGCTGTTTTTT. Translation: CSARDSSGGELFF.

This chain links TRBV20-1 with TRBJ2-7; D is unresolved. V dropped 6 bases and J dropped 0 bases, with 18 bases sitting between them. The length of the CDR3 is 15 residues. Germline loops: CDR1 DFQATT, CDR2 SNEGSKA (reference sequence). For the CDR3, the DNA is TGCAGTGCGCTGCCCCTGCGTTTCAACTCCTACGAGCAGTACTTC. Amino acid sequence: CSALPLRFNSYEQYF.

This rearrangement joins TRBV27 to TRBJ2-5; no definite D call. The CDR3 totals 13 residues. The V gene lost 8 bases and the J gene lost 2 bases, with 12 bases spanning the gap. Germline lookup yields CDR1 MNHEY and CDR2 SMNVEV (reference sequence). The CDR3 protein is CASARARQETQYF. The CDR3 DNA sequence: TGTGCCAGCGCGCGAGCGAGGCAAGAGACCCAGTACTTC.

The chain combines TRBV7-6 with TRBJ2-2, with D perhaps TRBD1 or TRBD2 (5 bases each). Looked up from germline, CDR1 is SGHVS and CDR2 is FNYEAQ. This CDR3 is built from 16 residues. V was cut by 5 bases and J by 4 bases, with 17 bases left in between. This CDR3 reads CASSPGAGRGTGELFF. The DNA of the CDR3 is TGTGCCAGCAGCCCTGGGGCAGGCCGGGGCACCGGGGAGCTGTTTTTT.

The chain joins TRBV28 to TRBJ2-7; the match to TRBD1 covers 10 bases. Germline V gene lookup returns CDR1 MDHEN and CDR2 SYDVKM. The V gene end was trimmed by 5 bases and the J gene end by 3 bases; junction bases not matched to a gene: 7. The CDR3 spans 15 residues. Written as DNA, the CDR3 is TGTGCCAGCAGTCCTAGGGGGGACAGGGGCTACGAGCAGTACTTC. Protein: CASSPRGDRGYEQYF.

The CDR3, as DNA: TGTGCCAGCAGCCCGGGCCTGGAGCCCCAGCATTTT. Protein product: CASSPGLEPQHF. The chain carries TRBV7-8 and TRBJ1-5; no reliable D call. V was trimmed by 5 bases and J by 8 bases, leaving 10 bases between them. The CDR3 extends over 12 amino acids. Germline-derived CDR1 and CDR2 are SGHVS and FQNEAQ.

The rearrangement joins TRBV20-1 to TRBJ2-1; 10 bases align to TRBD2. This CDR3 spans 16 amino acids. Germline assignment: CDR1 DFQATT and CDR2 SNEGSKA (reference sequence). J lost 8 bases, V lost 3 bases, and 13 bases had no gene match. This CDR3 is CSARTPSGSPLHEQFF. In nucleotides, the CDR3 is TGCAGTGCTAGGACTCCTAGCGGGAGCCCCCTGCATGAGCAGTTCTTC.

The chain has TRBV7-2 and TRBJ2-7; TRBD2 matches 13 bases. This CDR3 is 16 amino acids long. Germline V gene lookup returns CDR1 SGHTA and CDR2 FQGNSA. The junction had 6 bases not matched to a gene; V was cut back by 5 bases and J by 2 bases. The CDR3 coding sequence is TGTGCCAGCAGCAAAGGGACTAGCGGGACCCCCTACGAGCAGTACTTC. Its translation: CASSKGTSGTPYEQYF.

The chain couples TRBV15 to TRBJ1-1; TRBD1 matches 8 bases. Germline lookup yields CDR1 LNHNV and CDR2 YYDKDF (reference sequence). V was pared by 1 base and J by 0 bases, with 7 bases of the junction left unmatched. The CDR3 contains 17 residues. DNA of the CDR3: TGTGCCACCAGCAGAGCGCCGGACAGGGCTGTGAACACTGAAGCTTTCTTT. Translating it yields CATSRAPDRAVNTEAFF. Using reference TRBV15 and TRBJ1-1 for the parts outside the CDR3, the full variable domain is DAMVIQNPRYQVTQFGKPVTLSCSQTLNHNVMYWYQQKSSQAPKLLFHYYDKDFNNEADTPDNFQSRRPNTSFCFLDIRSPGLGDTAMYLCATSRAPDRAVNTEAFFGQGTRLTVV.

This clonotype has a single count. The chain recombines TRBV19 with TRBJ2-1; a weak D match, TRBD2 (5 bases). Germline-derived CDR1 and CDR2 are LNHDA and SQIVND (reference sequence). The CDR3 runs to 13 residues. V lost 3 bases to trimming and J lost 8 bases, with 11 bases between them. The CDR3 loop is CASSIWEYDEQFF. The CDR3 nucleotides read TGTGCCAGTAGTATCTGGGAGTATGATGAGCAGTTCTTC.

V gene TRBV15 combines with J gene TRBJ2-4; D may be TRBD1 or TRBD2 (5 bases each). The CDR3 runs to 16 residues. Trimming removed 4 bases at V and 5 bases at J, with 18 bases between. Germline assignment: CDR1 LNHNV and CDR2 YYDKDF (reference sequence). CDR3 sequence: CATSKGRGNTENIQYF. CDR3 nucleotides: TGTGCCACCAGCAAGGGGAGAGGGAATACCGAAAACATTCAGTACTTC.

This chain links TRBV21-1 with TRBJ2-2. TRBV21-1 is assigned pseudogene status. The length of the CDR3 is 15 residues. DNA of the CDR3: TGTGCCAGCCCTACCTCGATTTTAGGCACCGGGGAGCTGTTTTTT. The encoded protein is CASPTSILGTGELFF.

V is TRBV9 and J is TRBJ2-7; 8 nucleotides match TRBD1. Germline CDR1 is SGDLS and CDR2 is YYNGEE. The CDR3 loop spans 13 amino acids. J lost 5 bases, V lost 2 bases, and 3 bases had no gene match. In nucleotides, the CDR3 is TGTGCCAGCAGCGTCGAGGACAGGGACGAGCAGTACTTC. Translated, it gives CASSVEDRDEQYF.

CDR3 DNA: TGTGCCAGCAGCGGGTTGGGGGCAGCTTTCTTT. Its protein is CASSGLGAAFF. The rearrangement joins TRBV5-6 to TRBJ1-1; maybe TRBD1 (6 bases). The CDR3 consists of 11 residues. CDR1 and CDR2 (germline): SGHDT, YYEEEE. V was trimmed by 4 bases and J by 10 bases, leaving 11 bases between them.

The chain couples TRBV7-2 to TRBJ1-3, with 9 bases fitting TRBD1. The ends lost 5 bases at V and 2 bases at J; junction bases unmatched: 7. CDR3 length: 16 amino acids. Germline V gene data show CDR1 as SGHTA and CDR2 as FQGNSA. CDR3 bases: TGTGCCAGCAGCCTTCAAACAGGGGGCACTGGAAACACCATATATTTT. Translated, it gives CASSLQTGGTGNTIYF.

The chain combines TRBV24-1 with TRBJ2-3; D unclear. Between the trimmed V and J ends, which lost 9 bases and 2 bases, there was a span of 8 bases. CDR1 is KGHDR, CDR2 SFDVKD, per germline. CDR3 length equals 12 residues. CDR3 bases: TGTGCCACCGGAAGCCCCACAGATACGCAGTATTTT. This sequence encodes CATGSPTDTQYF.

The rearrangement uses TRBV27 and TRBJ2-7; D is ambiguous. CDR3 length: 18 amino acids. V was cut by 4 bases and J by 3 bases, with 25 bases left in between. Germline V gene lookup returns CDR1 MNHEY and CDR2 SMNVEV (reference sequence). CDR3 bases: TGTGCCAGCAGTTCGAAACCCAGTCAGGCAGCTTTGTTCTACGAGCAGTACTTC. Translating gives CASSSKPSQAALFYEQYF.

The sample holds a few counts of this clonotype. The CDR3, as DNA: TGTGCCAGCAGCTGGAGACAGGGTGGAGGCTACACCTTC. This sequence encodes CASSWRQGGGYTF. The genes are TRBV11-2 and TRBJ1-2; TRBD1 matches at 7 bases. The CDR3 is made up of 13 amino acids. Germline V gene data show CDR1 as SGHAT and CDR2 as FQNNGV. V was pared by 4 bases and J by 8 bases, with 7 bases of the junction left unmatched.

In DNA, the CDR3 is TGTGCCAGCAGTTTAGACAGGGAGGGCTACAATGAGCAGTTCTTC. The encoded protein is CASSLDREGYNEQFF. This chain uses TRBV27 with TRBJ2-1; either TRBD1 or TRBD2 may supply D (7 bases each). This CDR3 region has 15 residues. Germline V gives CDR1 MNHEY, CDR2 SMNVEV (reference sequence). Trimming took off 2 bases at V and 3 bases at J, with 11 bases between the two ends.

A few counts support this clonotype. This chain connects TRBV30 to TRBJ2-7; D tentatively fits TRBD1 or TRBD2 (5 bases each). V was pared by 2 bases and J by 6 bases, with 20 bases between. CDR1 is GTSNPN and CDR2 is SVGIG in the germline V gene (reference sequence). The CDR3 extends over 15 amino acids. The CDR3 loop reads CAWSNPGPWIREQYF. The DNA of the CDR3 is TGTGCCTGGAGTAACCCGGGACCCTGGATCCGCGAGCAGTACTTC.

The chain has TRBV2 and TRBJ2-7; TRBD1 might be the D (5 bases). The germline gives CDR1 SNHLY, CDR2 FYNNEI. V was clipped by 7 bases and J by 5 bases, with 18 bases between them. This CDR3 is 14 amino acids long. The CDR3 here is CASMRSQDLHEQYF. The CDR3 nucleotides read TGTGCCAGCATGAGATCACAGGACCTTCACGAGCAGTACTTC. Variable domain in full (rest from reference TRBV2 and TRBJ2-7): EPEVTQTPSHQVTQMGQEVILRCVPISNHLYFYWYRQILGQKVEFLVSFYNNEISEKSEIFDDQFSVERPDGSNFTLKIRSTKLEDSAMYFCASMRSQDLHEQYFGPGTRLTVT.

The rearrangement joins TRBV4-3 to TRBJ1-4; perhaps TRBD1 as D (5 bases). V was clipped by 2 bases and J by 7 bases, with 20 bases between them. Germline assignment: CDR1 LGHNA and CDR2 YSLEER. The CDR3 contains 17 residues. DNA of the CDR3: TGCGCCAGCAGCCAAAACCCCGGGCTCGGGGGAAGTGAAAAACTGTTTTTT. Protein sequence: CASSQNPGLGGSEKLFF.

This chain links TRBV20-1 with TRBJ2-7, with 9 bases fitting TRBD2. Germline CDR1 is DFQATT and CDR2 is SNEGSKA (reference sequence). The ends lost 3 bases at V and 7 bases at J; junction bases unmatched: 10. The CDR3 is made up of 14 amino acids. The CDR3, as DNA: TGCAGTGCTAGCCCGCTAGCGGGACTTTGGGAGCAGTACTTC. It specifies CSASPLAGLWEQYF.

The rearrangement links TRBV6-4 to TRBJ2-1; 8 nucleotides match TRBD2. Trimming cost V 6 bases and J 6 bases; bases outside gene matches: 10. This CDR3 is built from 15 residues. Per the germline V gene, CDR1 is MRHNA and CDR2 is SNTAGT. The CDR3 spells CASSPLGAGGNEQFF. CDR3 in DNA: TGTGCCAGCAGCCCCCTGGGGGCGGGAGGCAATGAGCAGTTCTTC.